This T cell receptor beta chain stems from a study of blood T cell repertoires in COVID-19. As for the study in general: Whether acute or convalescent, the COVID-19 samples came from the United States, Italy and Spain. From T cells, B-cell-depleted T cells, or PBMCs came the material, which was cDNA or gDNA.

It was during active infection that Seattle patients were enrolled and then longitudinally followed. Methods used by the authors: Cell counts per sample came from amplifying reference gene primers. Measured with immunoSEQ multiplex PCR; TCRdb has only the in-frame clones, and not every one. V, J and clone size derive from that table, while D and trimming were established from the DNA sequence. The sample contains roughly 60,000 clones, around 80% of which appear only once. The CDR3 consists of 14 residues. V dropped 1 base and J dropped 7 bases, with 13 bases sitting between them. Germline V gives CDR1 LNHDA, CDR2 SQIVND (reference sequence).

This chain joins TRBV19 and TRBJ1-1; TRBD1 is a possible D gene (5 bases). Sequenced: peripheral blood. The TCR comes from a man aged 25-45 years with COVID-19, enrolled during active disease. For the CDR3, the DNA is TGTGCCAGTAGTATAGTGCAGGGCACCGGTGAAGCTTTCTTT. Translation gives CASSIVQGTGEAFF.